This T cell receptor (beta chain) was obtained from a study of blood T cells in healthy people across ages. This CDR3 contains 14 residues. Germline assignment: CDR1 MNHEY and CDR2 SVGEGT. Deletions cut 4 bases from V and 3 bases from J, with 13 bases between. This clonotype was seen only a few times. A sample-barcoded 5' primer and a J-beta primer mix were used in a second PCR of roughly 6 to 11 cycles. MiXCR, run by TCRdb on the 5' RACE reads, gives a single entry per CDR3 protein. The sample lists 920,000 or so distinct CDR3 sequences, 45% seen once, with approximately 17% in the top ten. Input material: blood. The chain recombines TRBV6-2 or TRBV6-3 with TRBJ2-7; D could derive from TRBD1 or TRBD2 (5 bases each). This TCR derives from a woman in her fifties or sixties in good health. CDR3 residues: CASSSDGTGYEQYF. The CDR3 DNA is TGTGCCAGCAGTTCGGACGGGACGGGCTACGAGCAGTACTTC.